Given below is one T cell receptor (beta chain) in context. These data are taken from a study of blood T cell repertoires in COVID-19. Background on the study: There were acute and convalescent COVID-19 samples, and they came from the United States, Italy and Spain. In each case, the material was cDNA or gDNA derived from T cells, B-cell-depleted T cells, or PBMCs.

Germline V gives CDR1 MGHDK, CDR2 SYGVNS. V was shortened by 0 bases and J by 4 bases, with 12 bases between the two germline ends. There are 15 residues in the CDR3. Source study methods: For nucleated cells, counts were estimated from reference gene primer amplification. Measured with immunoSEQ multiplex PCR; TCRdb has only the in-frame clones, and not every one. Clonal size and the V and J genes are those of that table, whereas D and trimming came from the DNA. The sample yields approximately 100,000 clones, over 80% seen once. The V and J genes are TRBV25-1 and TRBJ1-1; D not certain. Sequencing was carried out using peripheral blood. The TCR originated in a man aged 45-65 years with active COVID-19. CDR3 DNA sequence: TGTGCCAGCAGTGAATATGGGAAGGCGGGCACTGAAGCTTTCTTT. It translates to CASSEYGKAGTEAFF.